The present T cell receptor beta chain was sequenced within a study of T cell repertoires in cytomegalovirus infection. Of note for this clonotype: No antigen is known for it.

TCRdb called the reads again in MiXCR, with one record for every CDR3 protein. Of about 700,000 distinct CDR3 sequences listed, around 30% are singletons. Germline CDR1 and CDR2: MGHRA and YSYEKL. This CDR3 contains 14 residues. Trimming took 1 base from V and 3 from J, leaving 10 bases between them. This TCR derives from a human donor in good health (CMV status not recorded). Some clones in this sample may be carry-over from other donors' samples. This chain links TRBV4-1 with TRBJ2-7; D is uncertain. The sequenced sample was cultured PBMCs, obtained from culture after CMV antigen stimulation. The CDR3 DNA reads as TGCGCCAGCAGCCAAGGGGTACAGCTCTACGAGCAGTACTTC. Amino acid sequence: CASSQGVQLYEQYF.